This T cell receptor beta chain was retrieved from a study of graft-versus-host responses after intestinal transplantation. Study context: Each of the recipients got a multivisceral, liver-intestinal, or isolated intestinal transplant. Anti-thymocyte globulin induction preceded about three years of tacrolimus and steroid maintenance in all recipients.

The CDR3 spans 14 residues. Deletions cut 4 bases from V and 1 base from J, with 7 bases between. Study-wide results and limits: GvH clones surfaced in recipient marrow, some emerging earlier in ileum or blood. An association linked early post-transplant HvG declines with peak circulating GvH clone levels.

Profiling relied on immunoSEQ multiplex PCR, and the TCRdb table lists in-frame clones only, not all of them. The table lists 80,000 to 90,000 clones, roughly 90% of them singletons. As to this clone: Its antigen is currently unknown.

The TCR comes from a human donor who received an intestinal transplant. The material sequenced was unstimulated CD4+ T cells sorted from spleen or lymph node cells, taken before intestinal transplant. The chain joins TRBV23-1 to TRBJ1-4; D gene uncertain. TRBV23-1 is annotated as an ORF whose role is uncertain. The CDR3 reads CASSPPGTNEKLFF. DNA for the CDR3: TGCGCCAGCAGTCCACCGGGAACTAATGAAAAACTGTTTTTT.